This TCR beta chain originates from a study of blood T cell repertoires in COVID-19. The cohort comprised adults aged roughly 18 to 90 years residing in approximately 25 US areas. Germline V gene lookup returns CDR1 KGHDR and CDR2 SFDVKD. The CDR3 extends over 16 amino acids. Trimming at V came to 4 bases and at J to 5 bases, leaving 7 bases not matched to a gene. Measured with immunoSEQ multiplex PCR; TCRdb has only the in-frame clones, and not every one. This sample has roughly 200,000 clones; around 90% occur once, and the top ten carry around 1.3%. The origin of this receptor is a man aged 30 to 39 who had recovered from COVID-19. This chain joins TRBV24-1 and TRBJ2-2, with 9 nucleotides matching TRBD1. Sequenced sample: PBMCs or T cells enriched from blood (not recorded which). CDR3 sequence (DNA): TGTGCCACCAGTGACCCCGGGACAGGGAGAACCGGGGAGCTGTTTTTT. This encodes CATSDPGTGRTGELFF.